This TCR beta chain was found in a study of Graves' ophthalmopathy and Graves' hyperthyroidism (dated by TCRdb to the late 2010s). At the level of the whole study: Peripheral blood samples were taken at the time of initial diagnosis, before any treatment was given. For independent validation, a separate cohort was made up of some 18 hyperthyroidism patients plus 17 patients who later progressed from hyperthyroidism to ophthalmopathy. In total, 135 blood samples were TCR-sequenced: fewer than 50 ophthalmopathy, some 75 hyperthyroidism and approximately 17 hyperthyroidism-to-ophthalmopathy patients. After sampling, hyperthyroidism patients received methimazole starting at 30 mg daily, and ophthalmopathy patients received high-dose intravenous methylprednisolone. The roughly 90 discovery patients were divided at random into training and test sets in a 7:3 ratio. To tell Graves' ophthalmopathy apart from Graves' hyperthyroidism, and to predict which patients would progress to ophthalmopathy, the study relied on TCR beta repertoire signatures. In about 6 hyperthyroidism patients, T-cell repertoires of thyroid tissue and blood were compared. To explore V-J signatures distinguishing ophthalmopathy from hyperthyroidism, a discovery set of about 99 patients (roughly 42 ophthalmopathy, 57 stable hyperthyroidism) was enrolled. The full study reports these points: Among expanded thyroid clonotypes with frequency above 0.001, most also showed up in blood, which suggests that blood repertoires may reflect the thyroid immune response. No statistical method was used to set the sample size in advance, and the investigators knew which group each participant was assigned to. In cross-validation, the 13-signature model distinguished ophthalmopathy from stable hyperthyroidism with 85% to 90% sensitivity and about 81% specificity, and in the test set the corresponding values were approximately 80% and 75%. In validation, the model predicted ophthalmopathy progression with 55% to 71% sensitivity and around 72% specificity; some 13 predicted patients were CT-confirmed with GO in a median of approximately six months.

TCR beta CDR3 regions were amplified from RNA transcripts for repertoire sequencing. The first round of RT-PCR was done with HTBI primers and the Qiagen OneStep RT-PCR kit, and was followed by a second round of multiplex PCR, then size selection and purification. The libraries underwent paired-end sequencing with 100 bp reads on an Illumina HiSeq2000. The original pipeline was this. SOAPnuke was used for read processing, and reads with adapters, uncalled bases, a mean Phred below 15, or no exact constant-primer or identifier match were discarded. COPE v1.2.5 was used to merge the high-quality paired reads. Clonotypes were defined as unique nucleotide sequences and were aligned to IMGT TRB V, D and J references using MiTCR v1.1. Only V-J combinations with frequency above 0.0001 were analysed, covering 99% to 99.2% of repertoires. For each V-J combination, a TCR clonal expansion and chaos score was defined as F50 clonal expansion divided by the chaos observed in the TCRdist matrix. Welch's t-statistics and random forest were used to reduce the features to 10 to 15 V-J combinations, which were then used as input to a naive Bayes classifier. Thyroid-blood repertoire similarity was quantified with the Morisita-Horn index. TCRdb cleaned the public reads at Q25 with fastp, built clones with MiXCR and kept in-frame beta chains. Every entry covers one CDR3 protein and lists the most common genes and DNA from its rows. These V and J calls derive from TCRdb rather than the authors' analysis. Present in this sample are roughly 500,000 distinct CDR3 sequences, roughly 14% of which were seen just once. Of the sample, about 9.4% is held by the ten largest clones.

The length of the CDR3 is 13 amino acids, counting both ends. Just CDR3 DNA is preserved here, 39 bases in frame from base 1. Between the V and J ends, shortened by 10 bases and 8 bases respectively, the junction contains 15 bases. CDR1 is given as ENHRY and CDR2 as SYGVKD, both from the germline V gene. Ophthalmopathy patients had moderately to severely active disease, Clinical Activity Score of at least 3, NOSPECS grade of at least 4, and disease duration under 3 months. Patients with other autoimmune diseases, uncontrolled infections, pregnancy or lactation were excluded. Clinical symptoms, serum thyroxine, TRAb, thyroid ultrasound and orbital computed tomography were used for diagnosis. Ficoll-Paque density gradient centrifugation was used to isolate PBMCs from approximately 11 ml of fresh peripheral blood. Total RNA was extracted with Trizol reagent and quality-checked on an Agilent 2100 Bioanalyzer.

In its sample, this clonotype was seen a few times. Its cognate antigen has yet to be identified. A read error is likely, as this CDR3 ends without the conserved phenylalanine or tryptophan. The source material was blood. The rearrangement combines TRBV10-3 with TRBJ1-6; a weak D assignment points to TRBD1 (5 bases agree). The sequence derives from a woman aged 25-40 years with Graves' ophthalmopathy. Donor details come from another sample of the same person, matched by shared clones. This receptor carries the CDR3 CATIRDADSPLHL. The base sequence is TGTGCCACTATTCGGGACGCCGATTCACCCCTCCACCTT.